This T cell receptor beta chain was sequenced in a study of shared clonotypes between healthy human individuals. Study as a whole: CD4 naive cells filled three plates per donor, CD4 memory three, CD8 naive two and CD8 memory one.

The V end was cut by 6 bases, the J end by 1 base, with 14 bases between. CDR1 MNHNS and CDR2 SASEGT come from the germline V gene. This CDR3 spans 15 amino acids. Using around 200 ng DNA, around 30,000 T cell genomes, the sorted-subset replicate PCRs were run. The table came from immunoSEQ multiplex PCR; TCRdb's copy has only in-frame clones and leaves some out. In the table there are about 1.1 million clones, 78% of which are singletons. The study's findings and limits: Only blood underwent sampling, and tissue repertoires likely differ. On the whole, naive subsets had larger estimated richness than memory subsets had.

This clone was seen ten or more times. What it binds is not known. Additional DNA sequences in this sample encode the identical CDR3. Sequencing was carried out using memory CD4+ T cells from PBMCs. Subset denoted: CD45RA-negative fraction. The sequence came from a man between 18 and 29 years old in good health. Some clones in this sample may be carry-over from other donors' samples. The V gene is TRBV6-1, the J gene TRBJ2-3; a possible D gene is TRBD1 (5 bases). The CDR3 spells CASSLDMVGTDTQYF. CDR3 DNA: TGTGCCAGCAGCCTGGACATGGTTGGCACAGATACGCAGTATTTT.